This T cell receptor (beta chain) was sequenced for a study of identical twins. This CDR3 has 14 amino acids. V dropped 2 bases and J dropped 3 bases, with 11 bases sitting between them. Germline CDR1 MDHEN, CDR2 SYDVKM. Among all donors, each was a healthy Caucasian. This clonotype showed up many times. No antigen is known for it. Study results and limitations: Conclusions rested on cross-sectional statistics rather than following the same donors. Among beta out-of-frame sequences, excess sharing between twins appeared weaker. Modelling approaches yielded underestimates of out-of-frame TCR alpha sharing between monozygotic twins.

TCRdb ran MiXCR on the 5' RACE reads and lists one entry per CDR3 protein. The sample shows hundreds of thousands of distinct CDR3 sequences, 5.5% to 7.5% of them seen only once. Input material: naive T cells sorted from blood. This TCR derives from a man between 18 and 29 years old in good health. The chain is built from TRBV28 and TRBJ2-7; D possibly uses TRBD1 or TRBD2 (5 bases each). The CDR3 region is CASSLPGANYEQYF. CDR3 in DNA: TGTGCCAGCAGTTTACCCGGGGCCAACTACGAGCAGTACTTC.